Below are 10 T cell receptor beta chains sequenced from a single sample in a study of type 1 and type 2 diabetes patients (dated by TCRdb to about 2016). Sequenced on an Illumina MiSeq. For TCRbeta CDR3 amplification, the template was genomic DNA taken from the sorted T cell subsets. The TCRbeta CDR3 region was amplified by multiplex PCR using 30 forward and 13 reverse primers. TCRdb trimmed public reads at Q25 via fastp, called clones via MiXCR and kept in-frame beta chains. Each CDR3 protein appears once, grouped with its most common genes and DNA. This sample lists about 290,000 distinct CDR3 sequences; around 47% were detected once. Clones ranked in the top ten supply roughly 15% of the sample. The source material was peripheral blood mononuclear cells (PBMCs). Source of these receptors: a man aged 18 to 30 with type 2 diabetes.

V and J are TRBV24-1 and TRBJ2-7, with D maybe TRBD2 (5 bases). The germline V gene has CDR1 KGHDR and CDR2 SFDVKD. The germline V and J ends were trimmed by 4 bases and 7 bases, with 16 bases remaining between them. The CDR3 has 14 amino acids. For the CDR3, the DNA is TGTGCCACCAGTGAAGCGGTGGCCCCTAATGAGCAGTACTTC. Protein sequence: CATSEAVAPNEQYF.

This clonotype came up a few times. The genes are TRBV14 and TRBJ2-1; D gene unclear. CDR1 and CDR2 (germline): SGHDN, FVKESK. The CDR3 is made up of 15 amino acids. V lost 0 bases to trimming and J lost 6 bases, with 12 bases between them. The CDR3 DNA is TGTGCCAGCAGCCAAGAATTACTCATTTTCAATGAGCAGTTCTTC. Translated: CASSQELLIFNEQFF.

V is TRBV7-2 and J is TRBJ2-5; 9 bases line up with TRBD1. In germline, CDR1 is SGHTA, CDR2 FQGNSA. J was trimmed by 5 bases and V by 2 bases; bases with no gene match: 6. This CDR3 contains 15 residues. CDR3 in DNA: TGTGCCAGCAGCTTATCCGGGACAGGGCAGGAGACCCAGTACTTC. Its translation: CASSLSGTGQETQYF.

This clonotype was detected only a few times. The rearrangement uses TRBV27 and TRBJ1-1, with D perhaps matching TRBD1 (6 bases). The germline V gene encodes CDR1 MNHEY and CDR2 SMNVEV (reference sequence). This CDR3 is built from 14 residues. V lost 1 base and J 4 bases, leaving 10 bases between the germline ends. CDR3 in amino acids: CASSLLGASTEAFF. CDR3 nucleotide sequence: TGTGCCAGCAGTTTATTGGGGGCCAGCACTGAAGCTTTCTTT.

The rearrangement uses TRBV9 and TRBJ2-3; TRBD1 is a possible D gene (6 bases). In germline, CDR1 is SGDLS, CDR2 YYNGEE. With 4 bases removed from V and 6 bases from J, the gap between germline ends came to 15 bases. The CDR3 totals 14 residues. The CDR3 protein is CASSSHQGWDTQYF. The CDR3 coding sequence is TGTGCCAGCAGCTCACATCAGGGGTGGGATACGCAGTATTTT.

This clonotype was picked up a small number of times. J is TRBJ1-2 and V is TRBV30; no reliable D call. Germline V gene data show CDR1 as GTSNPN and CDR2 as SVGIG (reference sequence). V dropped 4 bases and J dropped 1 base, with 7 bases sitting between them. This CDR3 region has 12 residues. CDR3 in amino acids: CAWTTVNYGYTF. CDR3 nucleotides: TGTGCCTGGACTACAGTTAACTATGGCTACACCTTC. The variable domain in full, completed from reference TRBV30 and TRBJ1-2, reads SQTIHQWPATLVQPVGSPLSLECTVEGTSNPNLYWYRQAAGRGLQLLFYSVGIGQISSEVPQNLSASRPQDRQFILSSKKLLLSDSGFYLCAWTTVNYGYTFGSGTRLTVV.

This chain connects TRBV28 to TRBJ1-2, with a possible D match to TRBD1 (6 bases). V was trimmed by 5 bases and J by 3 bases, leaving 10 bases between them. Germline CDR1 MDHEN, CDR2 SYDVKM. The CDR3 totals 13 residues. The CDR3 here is CASSHWTDYGYTF. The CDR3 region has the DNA TGTGCCAGCAGTCATTGGACAGACTATGGCTACACCTTC.

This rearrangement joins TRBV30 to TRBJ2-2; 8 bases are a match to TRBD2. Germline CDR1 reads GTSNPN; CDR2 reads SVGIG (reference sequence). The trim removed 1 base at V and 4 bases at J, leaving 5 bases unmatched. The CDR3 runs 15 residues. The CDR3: CAWSEGLGVTGELFF. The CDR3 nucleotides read TGTGCCTGGAGTGAGGGACTAGGGGTCACCGGGGAGCTGTTTTTT.

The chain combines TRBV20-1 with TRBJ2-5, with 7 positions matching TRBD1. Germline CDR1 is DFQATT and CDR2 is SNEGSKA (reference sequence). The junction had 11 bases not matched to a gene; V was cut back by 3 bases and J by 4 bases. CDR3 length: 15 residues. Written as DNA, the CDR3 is TGCAGTGCTAGGATACACAGGGGATCCCTAGAGACCCAGTACTTC. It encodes CSARIHRGSLETQYF.

In nucleotides, the CDR3 is TGTGCCTGGAGTAGGGCCGGAGCGAGTCAGCCCCAGCATTTT. It yields the protein CAWSRAGASQPQHF. The chain links TRBV30 to TRBJ1-5; D gene ambiguous. Deletions cut 2 bases from V and 6 bases from J, with 14 bases between. Germline lookup yields CDR1 GTSNPN and CDR2 SVGIG (reference sequence). This CDR3 has 14 residues.